This T cell receptor (beta chain) emerged from a study of blood T cell repertoires in COVID-19. About the research overall: From the United States, Italy and Spain came samples of acute and convalescent COVID-19. In each case, the material was cDNA or gDNA derived from T cells, B-cell-depleted T cells, or PBMCs.

Original analysis: Estimation of nucleated cell counts relied on the amplification of reference gene primers. Using immunoSEQ multiplex PCR, the repertoire was profiled, and TCRdb retains in-frame clones only, with some absent. V, J and clone size reflect that table, while D and trimming were determined from the DNA. The data show a few hundred thousand clones, roughly 84% seen once. The clonotype was recovered from a woman aged 18-29 years with acute or convalescent COVID-19. Sequenced input: peripheral blood.

CDR3 sequence reads: CASSLSRTGYSGANVLTF. Written as DNA, the CDR3 is TGTGCCAGCAGTTTATCGAGGACAGGGTACTCTGGGGCCAACGTCCTGACTTTC. The chain recombines TRBV27 with TRBJ2-6, with 8 bases matching TRBD1. Germline lookup yields CDR1 MNHEY and CDR2 SMNVEV (reference sequence). The CDR3 totals 18 residues. The junction had 4 bases not matched to a gene; V was cut back by 0 bases and J by 0 bases.